This record looks at one TCR beta chain sequence and its context. As yet, its antigen is unknown. Clones were sequenced by immunoSEQ multiplex PCR, and TCRdb holds only the in-frame ones, with some missing. Here the sample spans 2 million to 2.5 million clones, roughly 94% being singletons. This sample was included in a study of shared clonotypes between healthy human individuals. Study in general: Plates per donor: three CD4 naive, three CD4 memory, two CD8 naive, one CD8 memory. General study results and limits: It was expected that sequencing depth would affect clonotype sharing among donors.

The CDR3 length is 16 residues. Per the germline V gene, CDR1 is SGHRS and CDR2 is YFSETQ. V lost 0 bases to trimming and J lost 2 bases; unmatched junction nucleotides: 3. Sample: naive CD4+ T cells sorted from blood. The subset is: CD45RA+ positively selected. The chain uses TRBV5-1 and TRBJ2-3; 10 nucleotides align to TRBD2. The receptor's source is a man between 18 and 35 years old in good health. CDR3 in amino acids: CASSLVAGGPTDTQYF. CDR3 DNA: TGCGCCAGCAGCTTGGTAGCGGGAGGACCCACAGATACGCAGTATTTT.